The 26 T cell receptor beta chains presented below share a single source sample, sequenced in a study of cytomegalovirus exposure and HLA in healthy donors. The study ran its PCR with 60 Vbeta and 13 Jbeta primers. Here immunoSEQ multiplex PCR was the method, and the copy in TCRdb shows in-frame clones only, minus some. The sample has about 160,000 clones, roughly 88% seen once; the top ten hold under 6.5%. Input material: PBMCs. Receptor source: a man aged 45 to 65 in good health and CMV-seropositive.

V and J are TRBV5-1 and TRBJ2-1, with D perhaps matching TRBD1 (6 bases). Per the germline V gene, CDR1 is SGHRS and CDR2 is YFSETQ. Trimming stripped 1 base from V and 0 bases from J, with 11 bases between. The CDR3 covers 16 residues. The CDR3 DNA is TGCGCCAGCAGCTTGTCAGGGGACATCTCCTACAATGAGCAGTTCTTC. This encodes CASSLSGDISYNEQFF.

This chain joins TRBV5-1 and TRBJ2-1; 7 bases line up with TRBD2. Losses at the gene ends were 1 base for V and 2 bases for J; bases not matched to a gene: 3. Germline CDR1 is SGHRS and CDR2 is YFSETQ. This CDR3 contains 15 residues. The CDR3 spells CASSLKRGTYNEQFF. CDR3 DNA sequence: TGCGCCAGCAGCTTGAAGCGGGGTACCTACAATGAGCAGTTCTTC. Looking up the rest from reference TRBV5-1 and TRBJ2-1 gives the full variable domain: KAGVTQTPRYLIKTRGQQVTLSCSPISGHRSVSWYQQTPGQGLQFLFEYFSETQRNKGNFPGRFSGRQFSNSRSEMNVSTLELGDSALYLCASSLKRGTYNEQFFGPGTRLTVL.

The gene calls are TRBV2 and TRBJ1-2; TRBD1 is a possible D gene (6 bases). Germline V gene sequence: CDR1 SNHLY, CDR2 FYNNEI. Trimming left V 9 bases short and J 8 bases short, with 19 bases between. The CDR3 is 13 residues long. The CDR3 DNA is TGTGCCAGGACCGCGAGGGGGATAGACGGCTACACCTTC. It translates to CARTARGIDGYTF.

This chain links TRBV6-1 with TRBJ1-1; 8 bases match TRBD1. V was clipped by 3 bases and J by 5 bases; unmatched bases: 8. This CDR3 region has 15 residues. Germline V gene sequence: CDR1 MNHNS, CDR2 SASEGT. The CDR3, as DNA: TGTGCCAGCAGTGAGGCCGGACAGGGAGGTACTGAAGCTTTCTTT. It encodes CASSEAGQGGTEAFF.

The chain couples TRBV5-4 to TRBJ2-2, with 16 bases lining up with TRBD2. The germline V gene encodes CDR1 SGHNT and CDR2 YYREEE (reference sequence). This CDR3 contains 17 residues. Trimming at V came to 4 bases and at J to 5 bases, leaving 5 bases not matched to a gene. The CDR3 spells CASSAGLAGGRTGELFF. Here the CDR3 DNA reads TGTGCCAGCAGCGCGGGACTAGCGGGGGGGCGGACCGGGGAGCTGTTTTTT.

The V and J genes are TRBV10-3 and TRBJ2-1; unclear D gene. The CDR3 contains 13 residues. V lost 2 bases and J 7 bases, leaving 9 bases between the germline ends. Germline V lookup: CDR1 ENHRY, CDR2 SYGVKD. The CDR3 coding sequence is TGTGCCATCAGTGAGCTAGTCGAGAATGAGCAGTTCTTC. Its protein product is CAISELVENEQFF.

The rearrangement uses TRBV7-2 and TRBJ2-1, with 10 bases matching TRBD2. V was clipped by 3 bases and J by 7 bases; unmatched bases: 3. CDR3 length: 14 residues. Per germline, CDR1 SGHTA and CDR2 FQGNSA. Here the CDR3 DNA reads TGTGCCAGCAGCTTGCTAGCGGGAGCAAATGAGCAGTTCTTC. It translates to CASSLLAGANEQFF.

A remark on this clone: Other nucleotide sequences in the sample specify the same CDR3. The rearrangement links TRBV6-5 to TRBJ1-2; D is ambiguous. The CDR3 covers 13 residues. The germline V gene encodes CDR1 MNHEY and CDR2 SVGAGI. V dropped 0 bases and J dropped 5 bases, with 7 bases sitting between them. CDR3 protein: CASSYSTGYGYTF. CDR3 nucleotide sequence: TGTGCCAGCAGTTACTCGACTGGGTATGGCTACACCTTC.

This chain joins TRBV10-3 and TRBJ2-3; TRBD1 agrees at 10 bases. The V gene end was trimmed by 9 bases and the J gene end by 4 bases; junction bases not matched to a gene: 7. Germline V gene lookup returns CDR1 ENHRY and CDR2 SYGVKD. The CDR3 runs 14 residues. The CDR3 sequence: CAMAIGTGADTQYF. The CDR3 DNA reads TGTGCCATGGCTATTGGGACAGGGGCAGATACGCAGTATTTT.

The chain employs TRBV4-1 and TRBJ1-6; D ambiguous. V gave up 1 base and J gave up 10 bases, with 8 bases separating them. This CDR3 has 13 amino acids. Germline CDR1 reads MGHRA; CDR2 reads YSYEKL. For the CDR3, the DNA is TGCGCCAGCAGCCAAGGCGGGGTCTCACCCCTCCACTTT. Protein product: CASSQGGVSPLHF.

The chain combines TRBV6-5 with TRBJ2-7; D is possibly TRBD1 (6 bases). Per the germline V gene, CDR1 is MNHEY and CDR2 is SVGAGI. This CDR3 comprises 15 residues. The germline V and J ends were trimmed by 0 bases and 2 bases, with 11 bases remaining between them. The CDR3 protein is CASSYSQGTPYEQYF. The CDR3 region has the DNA TGTGCCAGCAGTTACTCCCAGGGGACCCCCTACGAGCAGTACTTC.

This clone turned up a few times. CDR3: CASRTDDTHSGGYTF. DNA of the CDR3: TGCGCCAGCCGAACCGACGACACCCACAGTGGTGGCTACACCTTC. The rearrangement joins TRBV5-1 to TRBJ1-2, with D unclear. Germline V gives CDR1 SGHRS, CDR2 YFSETQ. V lost 7 bases to trimming and J lost 7 bases, with 23 bases between them. This CDR3 contains 15 residues.

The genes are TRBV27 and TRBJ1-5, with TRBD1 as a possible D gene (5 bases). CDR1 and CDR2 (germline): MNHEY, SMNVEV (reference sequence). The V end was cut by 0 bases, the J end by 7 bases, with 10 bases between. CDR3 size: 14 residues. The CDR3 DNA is TGTGCCAGCAGTTTATCAGGGGTGGAACAGCCCCAGCATTTT. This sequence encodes CASSLSGVEQPQHF.

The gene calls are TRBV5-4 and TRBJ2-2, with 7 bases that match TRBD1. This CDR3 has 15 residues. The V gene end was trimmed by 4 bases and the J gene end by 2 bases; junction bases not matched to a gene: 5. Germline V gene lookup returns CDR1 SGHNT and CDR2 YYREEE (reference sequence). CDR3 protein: CASSPDRANTGELFF. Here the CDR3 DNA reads TGTGCCAGCAGCCCTGACAGGGCCAACACCGGGGAGCTGTTTTTT.

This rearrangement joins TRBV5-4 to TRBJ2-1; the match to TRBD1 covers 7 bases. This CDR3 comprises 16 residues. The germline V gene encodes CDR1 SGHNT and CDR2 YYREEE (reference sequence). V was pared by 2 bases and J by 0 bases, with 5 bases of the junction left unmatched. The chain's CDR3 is CASSFRQGSSYNEQFF. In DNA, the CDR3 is TGTGCCAGCAGCTTCAGACAGGGCAGCTCCTACAATGAGCAGTTCTTC.

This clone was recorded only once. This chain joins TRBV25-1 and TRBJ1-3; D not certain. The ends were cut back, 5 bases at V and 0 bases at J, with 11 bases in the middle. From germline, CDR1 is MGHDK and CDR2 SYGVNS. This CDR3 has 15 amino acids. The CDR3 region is CASSSNSYSGNTIYF. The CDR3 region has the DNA TGTGCCAGCAGTTCTAACAGCTACTCTGGAAACACCATATATTTT.

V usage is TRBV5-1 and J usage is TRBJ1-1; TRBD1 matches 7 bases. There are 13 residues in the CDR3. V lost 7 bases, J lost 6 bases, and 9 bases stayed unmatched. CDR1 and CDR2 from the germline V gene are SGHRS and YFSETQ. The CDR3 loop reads CASSPNTGAEAFF. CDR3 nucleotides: TGCGCCAGCTCGCCTAATACAGGGGCTGAAGCTTTCTTT. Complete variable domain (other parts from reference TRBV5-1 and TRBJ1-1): KAGVTQTPRYLIKTRGQQVTLSCSPISGHRSVSWYQQTPGQGLQFLFEYFSETQRNKGNFPGRFSGRQFSNSRSEMNVSTLELGDSALYLCASSPNTGAEAFFGQGTRLTVV.

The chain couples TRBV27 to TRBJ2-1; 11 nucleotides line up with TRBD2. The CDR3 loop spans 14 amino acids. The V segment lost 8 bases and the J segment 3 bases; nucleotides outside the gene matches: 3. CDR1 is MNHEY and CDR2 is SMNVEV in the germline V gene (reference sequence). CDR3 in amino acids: CASGGLAGYNEQFF. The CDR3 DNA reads TGTGCCAGCGGAGGACTAGCGGGCTACAATGAGCAGTTCTTC.

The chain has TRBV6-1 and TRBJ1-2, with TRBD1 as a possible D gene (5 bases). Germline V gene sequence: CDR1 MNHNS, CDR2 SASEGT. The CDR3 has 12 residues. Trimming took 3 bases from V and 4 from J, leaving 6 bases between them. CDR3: CASSEGGYGYTF. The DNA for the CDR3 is TGTGCCAGCAGTGAGGGGGGCTATGGCTACACCTTC.

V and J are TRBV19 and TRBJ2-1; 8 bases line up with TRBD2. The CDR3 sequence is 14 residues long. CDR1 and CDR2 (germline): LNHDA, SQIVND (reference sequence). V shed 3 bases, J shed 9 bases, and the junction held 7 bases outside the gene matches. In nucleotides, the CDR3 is TGTGCCAGTAGTATCGGTAGCGGGACGGGTGAGCAGTTCTTC. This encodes CASSIGSGTGEQFF.

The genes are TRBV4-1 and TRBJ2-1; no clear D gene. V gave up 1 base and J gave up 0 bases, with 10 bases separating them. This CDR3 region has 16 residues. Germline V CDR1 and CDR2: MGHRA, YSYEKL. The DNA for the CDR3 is TGCGCCAGCAGCCAAGTTAATATAGTCTCCTACAATGAGCAGTTCTTC. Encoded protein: CASSQVNIVSYNEQFF.

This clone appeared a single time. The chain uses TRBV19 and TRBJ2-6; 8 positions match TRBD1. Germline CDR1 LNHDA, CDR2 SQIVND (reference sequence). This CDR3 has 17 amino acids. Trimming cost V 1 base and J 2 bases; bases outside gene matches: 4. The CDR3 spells CASSIGTGKAGANVLTF. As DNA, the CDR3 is TGTGCCAGTAGTATAGGGACAGGGAAGGCTGGGGCCAACGTCCTGACTTTC.

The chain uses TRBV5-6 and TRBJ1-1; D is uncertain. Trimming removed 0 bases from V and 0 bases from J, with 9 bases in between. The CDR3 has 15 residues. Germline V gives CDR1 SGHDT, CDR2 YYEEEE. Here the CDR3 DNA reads TGTGCCAGCAGCTTGGAACAGAACATGAACACTGAAGCTTTCTTT. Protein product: CASSLEQNMNTEAFF.

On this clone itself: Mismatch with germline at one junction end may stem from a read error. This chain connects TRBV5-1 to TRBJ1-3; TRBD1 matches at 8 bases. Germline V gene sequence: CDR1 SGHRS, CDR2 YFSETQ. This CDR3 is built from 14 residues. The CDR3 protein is CASSYRGSGNTIYF. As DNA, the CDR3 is TGTGCCAGCAGCTACAGGGGGAGTGGAAACACCATATATTTT.

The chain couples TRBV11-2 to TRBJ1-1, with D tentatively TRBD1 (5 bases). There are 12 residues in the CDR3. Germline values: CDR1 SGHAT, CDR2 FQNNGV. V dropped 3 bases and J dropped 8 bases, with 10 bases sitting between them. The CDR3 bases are TGTGCCAGCAGCTTCTCAGGGTTAGAAGCTTTCTTT. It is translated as CASSFSGLEAFF.

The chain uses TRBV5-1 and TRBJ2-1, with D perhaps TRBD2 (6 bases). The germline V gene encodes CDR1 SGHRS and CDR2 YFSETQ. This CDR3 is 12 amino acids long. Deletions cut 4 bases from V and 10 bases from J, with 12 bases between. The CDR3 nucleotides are TGCGCCAGCAGCGGTTGGGGGGTCGAGCAGTTCTTC. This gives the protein CASSGWGVEQFF.